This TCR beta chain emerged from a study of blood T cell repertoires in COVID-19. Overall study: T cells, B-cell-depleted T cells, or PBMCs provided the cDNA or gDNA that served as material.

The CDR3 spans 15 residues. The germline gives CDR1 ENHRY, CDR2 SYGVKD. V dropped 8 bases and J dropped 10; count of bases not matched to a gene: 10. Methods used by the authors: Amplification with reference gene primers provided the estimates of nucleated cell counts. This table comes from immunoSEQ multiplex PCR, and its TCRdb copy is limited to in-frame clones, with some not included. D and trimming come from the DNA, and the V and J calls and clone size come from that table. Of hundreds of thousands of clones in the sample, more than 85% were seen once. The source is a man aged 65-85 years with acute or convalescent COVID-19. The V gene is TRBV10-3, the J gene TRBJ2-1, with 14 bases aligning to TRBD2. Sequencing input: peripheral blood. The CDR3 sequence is CAIGPGLAGAGEQFF. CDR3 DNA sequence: TGTGCCATCGGGCCGGGACTAGCGGGAGCAGGGGAGCAGTTCTTC.